This TCR beta chain was captured in a study of blood T cell repertoires in COVID-19. At the level of the study: Whether acute or convalescent, the COVID-19 samples came from the United States, Italy and Spain. Sources were T cells, B-cell-depleted T cells, or PBMCs; the material itself was cDNA or gDNA.

Original methodology: Amplification of reference gene primers provided the estimated nucleated cell counts. Using immunoSEQ multiplex PCR, the repertoire was profiled, and TCRdb retains in-frame clones only, with some absent. That table furnishes V, J and clone size, whereas the DNA furnished D and trimming. The sample carries under 200,000 clones, around four fifths recorded once. Germline V gene lookup returns CDR1 SEHNR and CDR2 FQNEAQ (reference sequence). The CDR3 totals 13 residues. V was cut by 6 bases and J by 4 bases, with 10 bases left in between. This TCR was recovered from a young woman with acute or convalescent COVID-19. The sample was peripheral blood. The chain recombines TRBV7-9 with TRBJ1-3; D not resolved. This CDR3 is CASREGGGNTIYF. DNA of the CDR3: TGTGCCAGCAGGGAGGGCGGGGGAAACACCATATATTTT.